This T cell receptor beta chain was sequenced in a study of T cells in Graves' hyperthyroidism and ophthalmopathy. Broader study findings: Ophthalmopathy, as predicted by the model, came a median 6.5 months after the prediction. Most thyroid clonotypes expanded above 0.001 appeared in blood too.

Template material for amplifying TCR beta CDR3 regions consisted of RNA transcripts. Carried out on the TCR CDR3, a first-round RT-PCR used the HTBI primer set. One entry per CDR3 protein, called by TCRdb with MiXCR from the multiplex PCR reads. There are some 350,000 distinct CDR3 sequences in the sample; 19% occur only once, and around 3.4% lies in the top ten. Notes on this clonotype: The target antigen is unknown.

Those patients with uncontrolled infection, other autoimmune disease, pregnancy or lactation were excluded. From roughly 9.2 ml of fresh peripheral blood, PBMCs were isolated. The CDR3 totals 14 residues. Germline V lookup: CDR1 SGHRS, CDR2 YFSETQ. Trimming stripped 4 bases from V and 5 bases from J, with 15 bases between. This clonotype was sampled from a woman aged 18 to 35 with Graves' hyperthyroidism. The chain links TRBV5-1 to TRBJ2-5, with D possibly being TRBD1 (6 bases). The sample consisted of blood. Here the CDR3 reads CASSPSQGRETQYF. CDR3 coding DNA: TGCGCCAGCAGCCCGTCACAGGGTCGGGAGACCCAGTACTTC.